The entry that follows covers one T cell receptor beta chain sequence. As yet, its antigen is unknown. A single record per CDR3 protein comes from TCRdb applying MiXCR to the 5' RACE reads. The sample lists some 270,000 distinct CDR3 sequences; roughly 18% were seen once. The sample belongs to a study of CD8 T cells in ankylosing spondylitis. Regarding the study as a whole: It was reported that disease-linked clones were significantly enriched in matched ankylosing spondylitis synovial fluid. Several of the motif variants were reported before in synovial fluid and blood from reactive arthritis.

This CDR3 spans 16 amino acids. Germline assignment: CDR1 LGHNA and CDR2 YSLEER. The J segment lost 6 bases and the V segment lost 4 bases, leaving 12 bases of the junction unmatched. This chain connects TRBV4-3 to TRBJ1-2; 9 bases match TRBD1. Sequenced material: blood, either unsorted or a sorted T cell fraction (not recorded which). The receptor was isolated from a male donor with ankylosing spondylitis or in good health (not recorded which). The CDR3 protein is CASSRADRGYLDGYTF. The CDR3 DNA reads TGCGCCAGCAGCCGGGCCGACAGGGGGTATCTTGATGGCTACACCTTC.